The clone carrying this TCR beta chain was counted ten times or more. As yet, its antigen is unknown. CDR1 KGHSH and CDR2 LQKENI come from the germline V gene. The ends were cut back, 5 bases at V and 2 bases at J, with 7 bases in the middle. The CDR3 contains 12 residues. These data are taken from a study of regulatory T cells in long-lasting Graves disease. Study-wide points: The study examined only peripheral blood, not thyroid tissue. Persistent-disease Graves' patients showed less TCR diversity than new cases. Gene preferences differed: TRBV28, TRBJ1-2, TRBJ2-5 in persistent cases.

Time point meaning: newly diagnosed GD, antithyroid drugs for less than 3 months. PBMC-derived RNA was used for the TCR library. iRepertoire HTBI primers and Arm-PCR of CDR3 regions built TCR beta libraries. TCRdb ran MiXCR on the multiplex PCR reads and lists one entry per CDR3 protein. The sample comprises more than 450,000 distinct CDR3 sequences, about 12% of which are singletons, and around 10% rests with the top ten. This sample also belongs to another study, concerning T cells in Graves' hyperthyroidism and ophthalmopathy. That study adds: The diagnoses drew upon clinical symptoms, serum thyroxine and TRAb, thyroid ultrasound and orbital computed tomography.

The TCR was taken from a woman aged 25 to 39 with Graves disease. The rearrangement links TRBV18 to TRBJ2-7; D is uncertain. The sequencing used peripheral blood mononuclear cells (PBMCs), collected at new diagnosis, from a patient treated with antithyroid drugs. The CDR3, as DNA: TGTGCCAGCTCAACCCAGGCCTACGAGCAGTACTTC. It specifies CASSTQAYEQYF. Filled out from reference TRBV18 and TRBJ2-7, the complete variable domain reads NAGVMQNPRHLVRRRGQEARLRCSPMKGHSHVYWYRQLPEEGLKFMVYLQKENIIDESGMPKERFSAEFPKEGPSILRIQQVVRGDSAAYFCASSTQAYEQYFGPGTRLTVT.